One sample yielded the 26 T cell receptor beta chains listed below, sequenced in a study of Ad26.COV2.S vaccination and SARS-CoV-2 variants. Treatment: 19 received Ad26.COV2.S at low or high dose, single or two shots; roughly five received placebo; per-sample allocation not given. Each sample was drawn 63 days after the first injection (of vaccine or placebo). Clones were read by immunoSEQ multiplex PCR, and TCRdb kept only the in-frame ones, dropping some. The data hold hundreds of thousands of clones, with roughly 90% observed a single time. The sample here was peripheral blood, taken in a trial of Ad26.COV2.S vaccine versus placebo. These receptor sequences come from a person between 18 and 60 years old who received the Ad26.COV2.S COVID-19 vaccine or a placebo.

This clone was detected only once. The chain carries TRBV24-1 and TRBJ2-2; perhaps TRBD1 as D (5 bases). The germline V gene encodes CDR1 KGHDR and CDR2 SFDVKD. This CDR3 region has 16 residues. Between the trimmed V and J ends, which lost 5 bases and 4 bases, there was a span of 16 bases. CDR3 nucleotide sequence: TGTGCCACCAGTGGGGGCTTGGGGCCGGGCACCGGGGAGCTGTTTTTT. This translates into CATSGGLGPGTGELFF.

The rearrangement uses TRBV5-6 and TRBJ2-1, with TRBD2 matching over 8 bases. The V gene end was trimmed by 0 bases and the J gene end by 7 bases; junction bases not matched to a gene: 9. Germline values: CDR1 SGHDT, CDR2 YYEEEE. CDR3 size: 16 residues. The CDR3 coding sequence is TGTGCCAGCAGCTTGGCCGGGAGGGAGGGCCTGAATGAGCAGTTCTTC. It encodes CASSLAGREGLNEQFF.

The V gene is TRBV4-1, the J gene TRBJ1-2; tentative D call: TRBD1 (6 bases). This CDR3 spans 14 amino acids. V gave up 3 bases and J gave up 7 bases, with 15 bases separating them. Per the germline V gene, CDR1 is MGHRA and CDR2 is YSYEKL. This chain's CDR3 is CASSQEDSWRGYTF. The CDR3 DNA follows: TGCGCCAGCAGCCAGGAGGACAGCTGGCGTGGCTACACCTTC.

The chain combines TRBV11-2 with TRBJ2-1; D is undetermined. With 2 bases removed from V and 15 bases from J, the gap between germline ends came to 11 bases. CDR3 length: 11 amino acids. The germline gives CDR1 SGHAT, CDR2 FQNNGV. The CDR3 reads CASSLRSAPFF. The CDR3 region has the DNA TGTGCCAGCAGCTTAAGGTCGGCCCCGTTCTTC.

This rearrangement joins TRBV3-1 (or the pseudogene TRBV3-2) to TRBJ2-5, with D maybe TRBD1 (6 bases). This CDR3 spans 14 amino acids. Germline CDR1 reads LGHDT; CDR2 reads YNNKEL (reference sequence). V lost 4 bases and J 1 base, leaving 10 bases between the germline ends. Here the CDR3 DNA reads TGTGCCAGCAGCCCTCCGGACAGCCAAGAGACCCAGTACTTC. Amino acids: CASSPPDSQETQYF.

The CDR3 spells CASSLLGSTDTQYF. The CDR3 nucleotides are TGTGCCAGCAGCTTACTAGGGAGCACAGATACGCAGTATTTT. The chain combines TRBV7-3 with TRBJ2-3; D gene ambiguous. The length of the CDR3 is 14 residues. V dropped 2 bases and J dropped 0 bases, with 6 bases sitting between them. The germline V gene has CDR1 SGHTA and CDR2 FQGTGA.

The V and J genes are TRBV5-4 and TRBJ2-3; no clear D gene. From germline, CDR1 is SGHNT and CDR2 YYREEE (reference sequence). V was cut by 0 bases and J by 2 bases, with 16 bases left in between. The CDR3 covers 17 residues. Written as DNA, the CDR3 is TGTGCCAGCAGCTTGGGGGCCCTAGAACTAATCACAGATACGCAGTATTTT. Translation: CASSLGALELITDTQYF.

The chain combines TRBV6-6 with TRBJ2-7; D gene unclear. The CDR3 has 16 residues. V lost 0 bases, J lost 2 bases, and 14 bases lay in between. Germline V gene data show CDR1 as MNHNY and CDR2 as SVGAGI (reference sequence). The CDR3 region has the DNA TGTGCCAGCAGTTACTCAATGGGCGACCTTCCCTACGAGCAGTACTTC. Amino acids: CASSYSMGDLPYEQYF.

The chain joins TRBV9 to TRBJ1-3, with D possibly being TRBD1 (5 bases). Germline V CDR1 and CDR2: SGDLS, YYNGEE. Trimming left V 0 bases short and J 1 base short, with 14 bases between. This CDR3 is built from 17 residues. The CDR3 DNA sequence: TGTGCCAGCAGCGTAGAGGTGGGGGGAAATTCTGGAAACACCATATATTTT. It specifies CASSVEVGGNSGNTIYF.

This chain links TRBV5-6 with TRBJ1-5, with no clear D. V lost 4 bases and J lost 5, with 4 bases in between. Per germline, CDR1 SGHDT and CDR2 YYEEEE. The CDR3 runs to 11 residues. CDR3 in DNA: TGTGCCAGCAGCCCTCATCAGCCCCAGCATTTT. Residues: CASSPHQPQHF.

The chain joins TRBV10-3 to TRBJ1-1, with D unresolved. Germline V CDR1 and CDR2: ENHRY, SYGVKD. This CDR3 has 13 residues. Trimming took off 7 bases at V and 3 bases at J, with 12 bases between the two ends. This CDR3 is CAIKYGMDTEAFF. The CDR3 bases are TGTGCCATCAAATACGGGATGGACACTGAAGCTTTCTTT.

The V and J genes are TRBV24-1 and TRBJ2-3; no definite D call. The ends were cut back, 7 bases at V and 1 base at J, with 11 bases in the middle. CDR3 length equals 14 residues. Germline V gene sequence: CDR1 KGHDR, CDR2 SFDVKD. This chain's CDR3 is CATRGSDGTDTQYF. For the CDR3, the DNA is TGTGCCACCAGGGGCTCAGACGGCACAGATACGCAGTATTTT.

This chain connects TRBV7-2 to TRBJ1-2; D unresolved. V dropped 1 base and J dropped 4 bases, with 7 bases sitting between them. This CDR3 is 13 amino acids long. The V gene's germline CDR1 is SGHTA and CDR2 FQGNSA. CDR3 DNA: TGTGCCAGCAGCTTAGTAGGGAGCTATGGCTACACCTTC. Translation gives CASSLVGSYGYTF.

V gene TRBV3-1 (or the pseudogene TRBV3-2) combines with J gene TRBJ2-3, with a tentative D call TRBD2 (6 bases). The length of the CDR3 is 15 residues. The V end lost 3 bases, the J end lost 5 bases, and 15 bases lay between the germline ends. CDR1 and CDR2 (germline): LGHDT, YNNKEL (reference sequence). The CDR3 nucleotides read TGTGCCAGCAGCCAGTTGGGAGGAGCGGGAGATACGCAGTATTTT. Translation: CASSQLGGAGDTQYF.

CDR3 protein: CASSRVGGAGYGYTF. Written as DNA, the CDR3 is TGTGCCAGCAGCCGCGTAGGGGGCGCAGGCTATGGCTACACCTTC. The gene calls are TRBV3-1 (or the pseudogene TRBV3-2) and TRBJ1-2; TRBD1 agrees at 7 bases. J gave up 4 bases and V 4 bases, and 9 bases lay outside the gene matches. The CDR3 extends over 15 amino acids. From germline, CDR1 is LGHDT and CDR2 YNNKEL (reference sequence).

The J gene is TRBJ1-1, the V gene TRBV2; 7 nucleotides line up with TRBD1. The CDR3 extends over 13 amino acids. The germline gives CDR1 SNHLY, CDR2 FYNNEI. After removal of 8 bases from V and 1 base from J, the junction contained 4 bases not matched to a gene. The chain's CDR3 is CASDGTANTEAFF. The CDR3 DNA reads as TGTGCCAGCGACGGGACAGCGAACACTGAAGCTTTCTTT.

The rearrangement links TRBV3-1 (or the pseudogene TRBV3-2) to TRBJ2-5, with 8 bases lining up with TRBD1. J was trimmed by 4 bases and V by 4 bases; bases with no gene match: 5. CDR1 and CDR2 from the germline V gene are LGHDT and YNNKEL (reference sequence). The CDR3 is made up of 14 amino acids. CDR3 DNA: TGTGCCAGCAGCCCCTCAGGGGGCAGAGAGACCCAGTACTTC. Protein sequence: CASSPSGGRETQYF.

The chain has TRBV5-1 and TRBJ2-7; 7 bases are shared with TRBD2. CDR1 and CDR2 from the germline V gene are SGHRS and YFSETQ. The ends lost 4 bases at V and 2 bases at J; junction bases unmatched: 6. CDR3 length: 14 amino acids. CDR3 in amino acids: CASSVSGQTYEQYF. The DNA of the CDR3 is TGCGCCAGCAGCGTTAGCGGGCAGACCTACGAGCAGTACTTC. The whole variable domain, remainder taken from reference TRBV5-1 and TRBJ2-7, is KAGVTQTPRYLIKTRGQQVTLSCSPISGHRSVSWYQQTPGQGLQFLFEYFSETQRNKGNFPGRFSGRQFSNSRSEMNVSTLELGDSALYLCASSVSGQTYEQYFGPGTRLTVT.

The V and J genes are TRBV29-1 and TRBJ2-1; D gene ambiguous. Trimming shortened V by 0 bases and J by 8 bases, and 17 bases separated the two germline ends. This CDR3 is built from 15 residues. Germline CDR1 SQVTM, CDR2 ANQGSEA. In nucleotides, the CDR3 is TGCAGCGTTGAAGACTACACCGGAGTAGTCCATGAGCAGTTCTTC. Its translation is CSVEDYTGVVHEQFF.

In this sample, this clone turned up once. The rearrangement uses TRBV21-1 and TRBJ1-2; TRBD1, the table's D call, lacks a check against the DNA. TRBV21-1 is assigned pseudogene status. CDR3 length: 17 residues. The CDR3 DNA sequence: TGTGCCAGCAGCAAAGAAGGGACAGGGGGCGCGGACTATGGCTACACCTTC. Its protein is CASSKEGTGGADYGYTF.

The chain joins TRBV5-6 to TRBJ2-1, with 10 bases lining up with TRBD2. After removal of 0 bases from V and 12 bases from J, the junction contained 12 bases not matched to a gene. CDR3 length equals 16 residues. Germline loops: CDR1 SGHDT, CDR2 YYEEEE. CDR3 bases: TGTGCCAGCAGCTTGGCTCTCAGCGGGAGGGTTCATGGGCAGTTCTTC. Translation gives CASSLALSGRVHGQFF.

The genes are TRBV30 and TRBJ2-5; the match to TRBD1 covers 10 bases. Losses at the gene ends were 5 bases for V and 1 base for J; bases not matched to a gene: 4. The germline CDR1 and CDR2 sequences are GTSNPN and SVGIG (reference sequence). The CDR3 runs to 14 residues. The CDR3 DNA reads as TGTGCCTGGGGGGACAGGGGACTCCAAGAGACCCAGTACTTC. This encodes CAWGDRGLQETQYF.

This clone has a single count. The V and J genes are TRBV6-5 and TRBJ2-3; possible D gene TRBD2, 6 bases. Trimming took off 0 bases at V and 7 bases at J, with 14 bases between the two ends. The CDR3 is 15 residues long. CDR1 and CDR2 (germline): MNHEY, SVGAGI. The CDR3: CASSYSGGIGNTQYF. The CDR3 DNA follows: TGTGCCAGCAGTTACTCTGGGGGGATAGGAAATACGCAGTATTTT.

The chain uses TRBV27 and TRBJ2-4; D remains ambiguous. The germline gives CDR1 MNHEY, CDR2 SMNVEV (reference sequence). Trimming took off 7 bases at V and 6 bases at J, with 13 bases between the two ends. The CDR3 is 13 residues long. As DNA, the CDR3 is TGTGCCAGCAAACCCATTGAAAGAAACATTCAGTACTTC. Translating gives CASKPIERNIQYF.

CDR3 protein: CAWSRGSSNQPQHF. CDR3 nucleotides: TGTGCCTGGAGCCGGGGTTCGAGCAATCAGCCCCAGCATTTT. This chain joins TRBV30 and TRBJ1-5, with D unresolved. The CDR3 has 14 amino acids. Trimming shortened V by 3 bases and J by 1 base, and 10 bases separated the two germline ends. Germline loops: CDR1 GTSNPN, CDR2 SVGIG (reference sequence).

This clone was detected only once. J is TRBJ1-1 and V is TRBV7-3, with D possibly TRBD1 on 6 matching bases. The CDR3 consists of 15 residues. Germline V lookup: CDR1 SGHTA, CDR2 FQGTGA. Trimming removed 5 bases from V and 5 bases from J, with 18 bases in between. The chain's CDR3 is CASSPRGGRPTEAFF. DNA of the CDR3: TGTGCCAGCAGCCCCCGAGGGGGACGTCCGACTGAAGCTTTCTTT.